A single sample gave rise to the 13 T cell receptor beta chains below, sequenced in a study of blood T cell repertoires in COVID-19. Sequenced by immunoSEQ multiplex PCR; TCRdb stores in-frame clones only, minus some. The table has a few hundred thousand clones, about 85% seen once. Sequenced: PBMCs or T cells enriched from blood (not recorded which). These receptors all stem from a woman in her 30s who had recovered from COVID-19.

This chain uses TRBV6-2 or TRBV6-3 with TRBJ2-1; 7 bases align to TRBD1. After removal of 5 bases from V and 7 bases from J, the junction contained 8 bases not matched to a gene. Germline CDR1 MNHEY, CDR2 SVGEGT. The CDR3 length is 14 residues. The CDR3 nucleotides are TGTGCCAGCAGTGAGAACAGGGGTAGGAATGAGCAGTTCTTC. The encoded protein is CASSENRGRNEQFF.

In nucleotides, the CDR3 is TGTGCCAGTAGTATCCTCGGGACAGGCAATTCACCCCTCCACTTT. It encodes CASSILGTGNSPLHF. V usage is TRBV19 and J usage is TRBJ1-6, with TRBD1 matching 8 bases. The CDR3 covers 15 residues. The V gene end was trimmed by 3 bases and the J gene end by 7 bases; junction bases not matched to a gene: 5. Germline V gene sequence: CDR1 LNHDA, CDR2 SQIVND (reference sequence).

In its sample, this clone was seen a few times. The chain couples TRBV6-1 to TRBJ1-5, with 8 bases aligning to TRBD1. This CDR3 contains 17 residues. After removal of 4 bases from V and 0 bases from J, the junction contained 8 bases not matched to a gene. Germline-derived CDR1 and CDR2 are MNHNS and SASEGT. The CDR3, as DNA: TGTGCCAGCAGTGGGACAGGGCGATCGGCTAGCAATCAGCCCCAGCATTTT. It translates to CASSGTGRSASNQPQHF.

This chain links TRBV12-3 or TRBV12-4 with TRBJ2-7; 7 bases align to TRBD1. J gave up 2 bases and V 5 bases, and 3 bases lay outside the gene matches. This CDR3 has 13 amino acids. The CDR3: CASSRDRTYEQYF. The CDR3 bases are TGTGCCAGCAGTCGGGACAGAACCTACGAGCAGTACTTC.

Notes on this clone: Other DNA sequences in the sample encode the same CDR3. The gene calls are TRBV5-1 and TRBJ1-2; D is possibly TRBD1 (6 bases). CDR3 size: 14 residues. Trimming took 0 bases from V and 2 from J, leaving 8 bases between them. Looked up from germline, CDR1 is SGHRS and CDR2 is YFSETQ. CDR3 sequence (DNA): TGCGCCAGCAGCTTGGGTCAGGGGAACTATGGCTACACCTTC. Translated: CASSLGQGNYGYTF.

The chain has TRBV6-5 and TRBJ2-7; TRBD1 might be the D (6 bases). Trimming cost V 8 bases and J 4 bases, with 18 bases left between them. CDR1 MNHEY and CDR2 SVGAGI come from the germline V gene. This CDR3 has 14 amino acids. The CDR3 nucleotides read TGTGCCAGCGACCGCGGACAGAATACTTACGAGCAGTACTTC. Its protein product is CASDRGQNTYEQYF.

The rearrangement joins TRBV19 to TRBJ1-1; TRBD1 matches at 7 bases. CDR1 and CDR2 (germline): LNHDA, SQIVND (reference sequence). The CDR3 consists of 17 residues. Trimming removed 4 bases from V and 6 bases from J; junction bases left unmatched: 17. CDR3 in DNA: TGTGCCAGTAGTACTTTCCTACAGGGGCCGTCAGTCTCTGAAGCTTTCTTT. It yields the protein CASSTFLQGPSVSEAFF.

J is TRBJ1-4 and V is TRBV7-2; TRBD1 is a possible D gene (5 bases). This CDR3 comprises 16 residues. The germline CDR1 and CDR2 sequences are SGHTA and FQGNSA. Trimming shortened V by 2 bases and J by 7 bases, and 17 bases separated the two germline ends. The CDR3, as DNA: TGTGCCAGCAGCTTATTAATCGGGGGTTTCGGTGAAAAACTGTTTTTT. This gives the protein CASSLLIGGFGEKLFF.

This chain connects TRBV11-2 to TRBJ2-7, with 11 bases fitting TRBD1. V was clipped by 5 bases and J by 3 bases; unmatched bases: 6. The CDR3 is 15 residues long. In germline, CDR1 is SGHAT, CDR2 FQNNGV. CDR3 protein: CASSTGTGGLYEQYF. CDR3 coding DNA: TGTGCCAGCAGCACCGGGACAGGGGGACTCTACGAGCAGTACTTC.

CDR3 coding DNA: TGTGCCAGCAACCTCGACAGGCGATTATACGAGCAGTACTTC. Encoded protein: CASNLDRRLYEQYF. The genes are TRBV6-5 and TRBJ2-7, with TRBD1 as a possible D gene (6 bases). The V gene's germline CDR1 is MNHEY and CDR2 SVGAGI. This CDR3 is 14 amino acids long. The germline V and J ends were trimmed by 7 bases and 4 bases, with 17 bases remaining between them.

Here the CDR3 reads CASSEGTASNQPQHF. The DNA for the CDR3 is TGCGCCAGCAGCGAAGGGACAGCAAGCAATCAGCCCCAGCATTTT. The V call is TRBV5-1, the J call TRBJ1-5; 7 nucleotides align to TRBD1. The CDR3 has 15 amino acids. Germline values: CDR1 SGHRS, CDR2 YFSETQ. Trimming took 4 bases from V and 1 from J; bases not matched to a gene: 5. Full variable domain (rest looked up from reference TRBV5-1 and TRBJ1-5): KAGVTQTPRYLIKTRGQQVTLSCSPISGHRSVSWYQQTPGQGLQFLFEYFSETQRNKGNFPGRFSGRQFSNSRSEMNVSTLELGDSALYLCASSEGTASNQPQHFGDGTRLSIL.

The chain has TRBV6-5 and TRBJ2-7; D gene unclear. The CDR3 contains 13 residues. Germline CDR1 MNHEY, CDR2 SVGAGI. V shed 2 bases and J shed 2 bases, with 7 bases lying between them. CDR3 amino acids: CASSYNTAYEQYF. The CDR3 DNA reads as TGTGCCAGCAGTTACAACACCGCCTACGAGCAGTACTTC.

CDR3 sequence (DNA): TGTGCCAGCAGCGTAGGGGCTAGCGGGGGCACAGATACGCAGTATTTT. This translates into CASSVGASGGTDTQYF. The chain links TRBV9 to TRBJ2-3; 9 bases are a match to TRBD2. The trim removed 0 bases at V and 1 base at J, leaving 3 bases unmatched. This CDR3 has 16 residues. Germline-derived CDR1 and CDR2 are SGDLS and YYNGEE.